This T cell receptor (beta chain) was observed in a study of cytomegalovirus exposure and HLA in healthy donors (dated by TCRdb to the late 2010s). Regarding the study in general: An earlier analysis of 587 of the donors reported about 250 Gb of sequence data and 117 million unique TCR beta sequences from some 180 million T cells. An early release that covered fewer than 800 HLA-typed donors contained around 300 gigabases of sequencing data and tens of millions of unique TCR sequences. Of the roughly 400 genotyped donors, roughly 85% fell in the genetic ancestry cluster associated with self-reported Caucasian donors. The aim of the study was to test whether cataloging public T cell receptors could identify signatures of past pathogen exposure. The study used immunosequencing to profile the T cell repertoires of about 670 subjects and linked those repertoires to cytomegalovirus serostatus. Besides the first cohort of about 730 subjects, a separate validation cohort made up of 120 different subjects was used. The study combined high-throughput TCR immunosequencing, statistical association of individual TCRs with disease status, and machine learning to predict cytomegalovirus infection status. A later analysis re-analyzed previously published TCR beta repertoires from 500 to 700 donors and added high-resolution HLA genotyping to study TCR occurrence patterns. Rather than using new phenotypic data, the later analysis identified candidate immune exposures from TCR beta sequences and from how often those sequences occurred across donors. An earlier analysis of fewer than 750 of the donors used high-throughput TCR beta sequencing to judge whether each TCR beta V gene segment behaved as functional or pseudogenic. Donor age, sex, ethnicity and CMV serostatus were compiled together with the repertoire data. A later genetic analysis took genome-wide SNP genotypes for about 55% of the 666 donors and used that subset as a discovery cohort. Every repertoire in the discovery cohort had been generated on one and the same sequencing platform. Both class I and class II loci were covered by HLA typing, at four-digit resolution. Typing coverage varied by locus: about 620-640 donors for A, B, C, DRB1 and DQB1; under 550 for DQA1; approximately 570 for DPA1; under 490 for DPB1. Because of strong linkage in the cohort, roughly five DR-DQ haplotypes were treated as single units for association and clustering. Among 300 to 500 genotyped donors of the cohort, an average of around 240,000 unique TCR beta nucleotide sequences was sequenced per donor, of which about 19% were non-productive. Study-wide findings and limitations: In the study, roughly 160 TCR beta chains were listed as associated with cytomegalovirus. Assigning TCR associations to individual alleles was difficult when HLA alleles, especially DR and DQ, strongly co-occurred. Because counts were too low, about 17 rarely observed V segments, including chromosome 9 orphons, were excluded from the earlier analysis of around 640 of the donors. Cytomegalovirus status was reported to be diagnosed by the classifier with high specificity and sensitivity in both the original and validation cohorts. In a later genetic analysis, a missense DCLRE1C variant was associated with V-gene and J-gene trimming of TCR beta chains, and the association was replicated in an independent cohort. Most TCR sequences were observed very rarely across donors, whereas some public TCRs were present in many individuals. Because HLA typing was unavailable for some donors at each locus, only the typed subset was used in association tests. A further reported finding was that TCR beta sequences accurately predicted the HLA-A and HLA-B alleles for most subjects in the first cohort. For the cohort, immune exposure information was limited to CMV serostatus. Specific HLA alleles were associated with 16,951 TCR beta sequences at a false discovery rate of 0.05 in a later analysis. In vitro tests confirmed that a few of the cytomegalovirus-associated TCR beta chains recognize cytomegalovirus antigens. A later analysis found that HLA-associated TCR beta chains were more clonally expanded and had lower generation probabilities than equally common non-associated chains. Presence/absence analyses assumed roughly uniform sequencing depth across donors, an assumption that may not hold. According to a later analysis, TCR association rates differed among HLA loci, with DRB1 alleles showing the most associated TCRs and HLA-C alleles showing the fewest. In this cohort, only TCR beta chains were sequenced, and detectable features were limited by the absence of alpha or paired-chain data. Linkage disequilibrium might explain the correlated functional status among segregating V segments, but an unknown experimental factor could not be excluded. Some IMGT-functional V segments, including TRBV6-2 and TRBV6-3, could not be told apart with the 87-base-pair reads, so those segments were excluded. A later genetic analysis reported fewer N-insertions in productive TCRs among donors in an Asian-associated ancestry cluster than the roughly 620-donor mean. It was suggested by the authors that the approach could potentially be generalized to other disease states and immunological phenotypes. In a later analysis, several top co-occurrence clusters were reported to appear linked to parvovirus B19, influenza, CMV and Epstein-Barr virus. In an earlier analysis of some 640 of the donors, most TCR beta V segments were observed in productive rearrangements about 90% or about 30% of the time, broadly matching IMGT annotations. A group of highly shared sequence variants was considered likely to be a technical artifact of the sequencing pipeline. A later analysis found that most CMV-associated TCR beta chains appeared HLA-restricted, with HLA associations seemingly driven largely by CMV exposure.

The cohort consisted of approximately 670 healthy bone marrow donors. All cohort members were sampled while nominally healthy, although unrecorded immune exposures were likely present. The donor tested CMV seropositive, placing the donor among the roughly 300 seropositive members of the cohort. A peripheral blood sample was collected from each donor, and TCR beta sequencing was performed on peripheral blood mononuclear cells. The Qiagen DNeasy Blood Extraction Kit was used to extract genomic DNA from the blood cell samples. From a lookup of the germline V gene (reference sequence), CDR1 and CDR2 are MNHNY and SVGAGI. The CDR3 measures 15 amino acids from cysteine to phenylalanine. This entry keeps only the CDR3 DNA: 45 bases, framed from base 1. Trimming takes 2 bases off V and 6 bases off J; junction bases not matched to a gene: 9. The method behind the library was the immunoSEQ multiplex PCR assay. For the multiplex PCR, a mixture combining 60 forward primers for TCR Vbeta segments and 13 reverse primers for TCR Jbeta segments was used. The CDR3 region of rearranged TCR beta genes was amplified from genomic DNA by a multiplex PCR assay. On the Illumina HiSeq System, the amplified TCR beta libraries were sequenced as 87-base-pair reads. Processing in the source paper ran as follows. A later analysis tallied tens of millions of unique TCR beta chains across the 666 repertoires, and approximately 12 million of those chains were shared by two or more donors. Raw reads were error-corrected and collapsed into unique sequences with a nearest-neighbor algorithm that merged closely related sequences to remove PCR and sequencing errors. V, D and J gene segments were assigned by aligning CDR3 sequences to IMGT reference sequences. For a sequence to be retained, a match of at least six nucleotides to both a V gene segment and a J gene segment was required. Rearrangements were classified as productive when the CDR3 lacked stop codons and remained in frame with V and J, and all other rearrangements were classified as non-productive. Following IMGT convention, CDR3 was defined as the stretch from the second conserved V-encoded cysteine to the conserved J-encoded phenylalanine. In an earlier analysis of more than 550 of the donors, sequences lacking an unambiguous match to a single V gene segment were excluded. In an earlier analysis of 587 of the donors, V segments were called functional above 56.7% productive rearrangements and were called segregating when the between-donor standard deviation exceeded 5%. To diagnose cytomegalovirus status from the catalog of TCR beta chain sequences, a statistical classification framework was built. In a later analysis, V and J genes were assigned by comparing TCR nucleotide sequences against IMGT/GENE-DB human TR gene sequences. Using the TCRdist pipeline, a later analysis assigned CDR3 sequences along with most-parsimonious VDJ recombination scenarios. A later analysis defined each TCR beta chain by its CDR3 amino acid sequence plus V-gene family, and excluded reads lacking a unique V-gene family. In a later analysis, 450 to 600 highly shared, low-generation-probability nucleotide sequences were removed to address suspected cross-contamination and a sequencing artifact. In a later analysis, a clonal expansion index was calculated for each public chain from normalized within-repertoire ranks of inferred template counts. In a later analysis, generation probabilities were computed using a VDJ recombination model fitted to out-of-frame rearrangements, and the results were checked against IGoR. A later analysis scored TCR-TCR, TCR-HLA and TCR-CMV co-occurrence with hypergeometric tests, applying a repertoire-size bias correction to TCR pairs. To estimate false discovery rates, a later analysis permuted the HLA or CMV assignments 20 times. A later analysis grouped co-occurring TCRs with DBSCAN, adding TCRdist sequence similarity when clustering within HLA-allele-positive subsets. Repertoires with fewer than 30,000 or more than 120,000 public chains, plus five repertoires with anomalous nucleotide sharing, were excluded from co-occurrence clustering. In TCRdb, the immuneACCESS table is reduced to in-frame sequences with V and J assigned. These tables do not hold every clone; where another copy was compared, an unresolved V gene accounts for under half, and the others remain unexplained. V and J calls plus clone size are reproduced from that table; the DNA served to infer D and trimming. Recorded for this sample are around 100,000 clones; over 55% of them occurred a single time. About 16% of the sample is in the top ten clones.

On this clone: The specificity of this receptor is unknown. The input lacks base qualities; no much larger clone sits a single base away.

This TCR was recovered from a woman in her late teens or twenties in good health and CMV-seropositive. The chain is encoded by TRBV6-6 joined to TRBJ2-7; 8 bases in the junction line up with TRBD1. The sequenced sample was PBMCs. The CDR3 corresponds to CASSYPLDRVGEQYF. The base sequence is TGTGCCAGCAGTTACCCTTTGGACAGGGTTGGCGAGCAGTACTTC.